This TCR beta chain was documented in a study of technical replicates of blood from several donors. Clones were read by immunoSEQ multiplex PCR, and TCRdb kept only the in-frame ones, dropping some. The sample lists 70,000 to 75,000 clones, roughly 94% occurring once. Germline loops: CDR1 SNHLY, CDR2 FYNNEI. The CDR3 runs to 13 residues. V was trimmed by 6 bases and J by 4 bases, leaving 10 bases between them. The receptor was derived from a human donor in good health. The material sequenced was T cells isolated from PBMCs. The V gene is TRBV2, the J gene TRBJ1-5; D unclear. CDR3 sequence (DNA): TGTGCCAGCAGGGGGAGACCTAATCAGCCCCAGCATTTT. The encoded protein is CASRGRPNQPQHF.